This T cell receptor beta chain was obtained from a study of breast tumors, draining lymph nodes, adjacent tissues. Overall study findings and caveats: Luminal-like breast cancer showed significantly greater tumor-nontumor repertoire similarity than basal-like breast cancer did. Findings are consistent with lymph node origin and intratumoral expansion of most tumor T cells. Tumor repertoires ranked between lymph nodes and nontumor tissue in diversity, with V and J gene preferences.

TCRdb re-analysed the multiplex PCR reads in MiXCR, keeping a single row per CDR3 protein. Of about 270,000 distinct CDR3 sequences in the sample, about 33% are singletons; the top ten hold more than 1%. The germline V gene has CDR1 SGHNT and CDR2 YYREEE (reference sequence). The V segment lost 3 bases and the J segment 0 bases; nucleotides outside the gene matches: 8. The CDR3 sequence is 17 residues long. The sample holds many counts of this clonotype. Its antigen is undetermined. The lymph nodes were axillary draining lymph nodes from breast cancer patients. This chain joins TRBV5-4 and TRBJ1-3, with 8 positions matching TRBD1. The sample taken for sequencing was axillary lymph node tissue. This receptor was obtained from a female donor with breast cancer. Some clones in this sample may be carry-over from other donors' samples. The CDR3 sequence is CASSWGIQGDSGNTIYF. The CDR3 bases are TGTGCCAGCAGCTGGGGGATACAGGGGGACTCTGGAAACACCATATATTTT.